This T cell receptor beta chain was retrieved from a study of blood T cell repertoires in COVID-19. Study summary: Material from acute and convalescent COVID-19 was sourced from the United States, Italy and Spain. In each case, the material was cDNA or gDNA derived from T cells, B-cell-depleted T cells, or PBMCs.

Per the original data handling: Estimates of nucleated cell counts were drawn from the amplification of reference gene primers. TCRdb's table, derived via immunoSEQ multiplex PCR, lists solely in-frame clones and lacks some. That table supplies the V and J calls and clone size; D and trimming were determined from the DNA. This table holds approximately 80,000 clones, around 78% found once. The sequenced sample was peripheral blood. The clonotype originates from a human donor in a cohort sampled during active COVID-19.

CDR3 in amino acids: CASSLSRGSYGYTF. Written as DNA, the CDR3 is TGTGCCAGCAGTTTATCTAGGGGGAGCTATGGCTACACCTTC. V usage is TRBV27 and J usage is TRBJ1-2, with a tentative D call TRBD1 (6 bases). The V gene lost 0 bases and the J gene lost 4 bases, with 9 bases spanning the gap. CDR1 and CDR2 (germline): MNHEY, SMNVEV (reference sequence). The CDR3 covers 14 residues.